The clone carrying this T cell receptor (beta chain) was picked up a small number of times. The antigen is not known. The CDR3 covers 14 residues. Germline CDR1 and CDR2: MGHDK and SYGVNS. The ends were cut back, 2 bases at V and 0 bases at J, with 7 bases in the middle. This sample was taken from a study of beta chain features in type 1 diabetes. Expressed TCRB transcripts were sequenced because the isolated RNA had all been reverse transcribed beforehand. Here immunoSEQ multiplex PCR was the method, and the copy in TCRdb shows in-frame clones only, minus some. The sample consists of about 160,000 clones, 8% to 8.5% of them appearing once. Regarding the study as a whole: Moderately but significantly shorter TCRB CDR3s were found in Type 1 diabetes patients in all four CD4+ subsets.

This TCR was sampled from a woman between 18 and 30 years old with type 1 diabetes. Sequenced: central memory CD4+ T cells from blood. V usage is TRBV25-1 and J usage is TRBJ2-5; the D gene is possibly TRBD1 (6 bases). The CDR3 loop reads CASSEDRYQETQYF. Here the CDR3 DNA reads TGTGCCAGCAGTGAAGACAGGTACCAAGAGACCCAGTACTTC.